This TCR beta chain was captured in a study of spatial heterogeneity in lung cancer. Overall study: Compared with alpha-chain sequences, beta-chain sequences were consistently detected in greater numbers.

This clonotype came up a few times. The CDR3 totals 15 residues. Trimming removed 1 base from V and 6 bases from J; junction bases left unmatched: 7. The germline V gene encodes CDR1 SNHLY and CDR2 FYNNEI. TCRdb re-called the 5' RACE reads through MiXCR, storing one row per CDR3 protein. The sample carries about 78,000 distinct CDR3 sequences, around 7.8% recorded once. Sample time point: sample taken at primary tumor resection. Unsorted whole RNA from tumor, nontumor lung or frozen PBMC underwent sequencing. The chain has TRBV2 and TRBJ2-7; the match to TRBD2 covers 9 bases. Sequenced here: PBMCs, sampled at surgery. This receptor was obtained from a male donor with early-stage non-small cell lung cancer. This chain's CDR3 is CASSEGLAGFSEQYF. DNA of the CDR3: TGTGCCAGCAGTGAAGGGCTAGCGGGATTCAGCGAGCAGTACTTC.